What follows are 9 T cell receptor beta chains derived from one specimen sequenced in a study of blood T cell repertoires in COVID-19. Some clones are missing from TCRdb's copy, which holds only in-frame ones; the method was immunoSEQ multiplex PCR. Of approximately 150,000 clones in the sample, about 88% were seen once. Sample: peripheral blood. All receptors come from a man in his sixties with active or convalescent COVID-19.

The CDR3 sequence is CASSPRKQGNTEAFF. The CDR3 DNA reads TGTGCCAGTAGTCCCAGAAAACAGGGGAACACTGAAGCTTTCTTT. The chain is built from TRBV19 and TRBJ1-1, with a possible D match to TRBD1 (6 bases). CDR3 length: 15 residues. CDR1 and CDR2 (germline): LNHDA, SQIVND (reference sequence). Trimming shortened V by 5 bases and J by 1 base, and 14 bases separated the two germline ends.

The chain couples TRBV19 to TRBJ1-2, with 10 bases aligning to TRBD1. The length of the CDR3 is 17 residues. CDR1 and CDR2 from the germline V gene are LNHDA and SQIVND (reference sequence). Unmatched junction bases numbered 10, after V lost 4 bases and J lost 2 bases. CDR3 coding DNA: TGTGCCAGTAGTAGCCTCCCGGACAGGGGGAAGAACTATGGCTACACCTTC. This translates into CASSSLPDRGKNYGYTF.

The V gene is TRBV27, the J gene TRBJ2-7, with TRBD1 matching over 11 bases. The V gene end was trimmed by 4 bases and the J gene end by 3 bases; junction bases not matched to a gene: 5. From germline, CDR1 is MNHEY and CDR2 SMNVEV (reference sequence). This CDR3 has 15 amino acids. CDR3 protein: CASSSTGTGGYEQYF. The CDR3 DNA is TGTGCCAGCAGTTCTACCGGGACAGGGGGCTACGAGCAGTACTTC.

This clone has a single count. This chain uses TRBV3-1 (or the pseudogene TRBV3-2) with TRBJ1-2, with TRBD1 matching 10 bases. The CDR3 has 14 residues. From germline, CDR1 is LGHDT and CDR2 YNNKEL (reference sequence). V trimming: 1 base; J trimming: 4 bases; junction bases outside the gene matches: 0. In nucleotides, the CDR3 is TGTGCCAGCAGCCAAGGGGACAGGGGCTATGGCTACACCTTC. Protein: CASSQGDRGYGYTF.

The gene calls are TRBV6-2 or TRBV6-3 and TRBJ1-1; TRBD1 aligns across 8 bases. The germline CDR1 and CDR2 sequences are MNHEY and SVGEGT. V dropped 0 bases and J dropped 2; count of bases not matched to a gene: 2. The CDR3 contains 15 residues. CDR3 nucleotides: TGTGCCAGCAGTTACTCGCAGGGGGCTAACACTGAAGCTTTCTTT. Protein sequence: CASSYSQGANTEAFF.

The rearrangement links TRBV11-2 to TRBJ2-3, with D perhaps matching TRBD2 (5 bases). Germline V gene sequence: CDR1 SGHAT, CDR2 FQNNGV. This CDR3 comprises 15 residues. V shed 5 bases and J shed 0 bases, with 12 bases lying between them. CDR3 nucleotide sequence: TGTGCCAGCAGCCTCCGACTAACTAGCACAGATACGCAGTATTTT. Translating gives CASSLRLTSTDTQYF.

This chain's CDR3 is CASSRRTGGTDTQYF. CDR3 in DNA: TGTGCCAGCAGCCGCCGGACAGGTGGCACAGATACGCAGTATTTT. This sequence joins TRBV14 and TRBJ2-3; 7 bases are shared with TRBD1. The germline gives CDR1 SGHDN, CDR2 FVKESK. CDR3 length: 15 residues. Unmatched junction bases numbered 5, after V lost 4 bases and J lost 1 base. Drawing the rest from reference TRBV14 and TRBJ2-3, the complete variable domain is EAGVTQFPSHSVIEKGQTVTLRCDPISGHDNLYWYRRVMGKEIKFLLHFVKESKQDESGMPNNRFLAERTGGTYSTLKVQPAELEDSGVYFCASSRRTGGTDTQYFGPGTRLTVL.

This chain connects TRBV5-6 to TRBJ1-5; TRBD1 might be the D (5 bases). The CDR3 spans 15 residues. Germline V gives CDR1 SGHDT, CDR2 YYEEEE. V was cut by 1 base and J by 5 bases, with 13 bases left in between. CDR3 in amino acids: CASSLMGGRDQPQHF. The CDR3 nucleotides are TGTGCCAGCAGCTTGATGGGGGGGAGGGATCAGCCCCAGCATTTT.

The V gene is TRBV18, the J gene TRBJ2-1, with 10 bases fitting TRBD2. J was trimmed by 7 bases and V by 2 bases; bases with no gene match: 8. The CDR3 runs to 16 residues. The germline V gene encodes CDR1 KGHSH and CDR2 LQKENI. CDR3 amino acids: CASSPGERGGLNEQFF. The CDR3 DNA reads as TGTGCCAGCTCACCAGGGGAGCGGGGGGGCCTGAATGAGCAGTTCTTC.